The present entry profiles one T cell receptor beta chain with its context. Its antigen is currently unknown. The sample comes from a study of STAT3 mutations in large granular lymphocyte leukemia. Overall study: Over half of T-LGLL patients had one or more immunosuppressive regimens. Regarding the study as a whole: At least one immunodominant TCR beta clonotype appeared in every T-cell large granular lymphocyte leukemia patient.

The germline CDR1 and CDR2 sequences are SNHLY and FYNNEI. The CDR3 runs to 15 residues. The V segment lost 5 bases and the J segment 1 base; nucleotides outside the gene matches: 4. TCRbeta libraries averaged around 37,000 productive templates per sample. The method was immunoSEQ multiplex PCR; TCRdb's version includes in-frame clones alone and lacks a portion of them. The sample contains about 42,000 clones, roughly three quarters of which appear only once. This TCR derives from a human donor with T large granular lymphocyte leukemia. Some clones in this sample may be carry-over from other donors' samples. Input material: PBMCs. V is TRBV2 and J is TRBJ1-5, with 8 bases lining up with TRBD1. The CDR3 here is CASSPRTGSNQPQHF. The CDR3, as DNA: TGTGCCAGCAGTCCCCGGACAGGGAGCAATCAGCCCCAGCATTTT.